The clone carrying this T cell receptor beta chain has more than one count but fewer than ten. Its specificity is not known. As for time point: pre-sensitization, week 0. Treatment: therapeutic diphenylcyclopropenone sensitization with weekly scalp DPC. The authors' total RNA extraction used unfractionated whole blood. TCRdb reprocessed the RACE reads via MiXCR and lists one record per CDR3 protein. The sample shows 180,000 or so distinct CDR3 sequences, around 30% of them seen only once. The record originates from a study of human T cells and chemical hapten exposure. General study points: Compared with pre-sensitization or healthy control sets, expanded TCRs clustered more. Donor immune responses may differ from healthy people's, since all donors had alopecia.

This CDR3 has 14 amino acids. Germline V gives CDR1 MNHEY, CDR2 SVGEGT. V gave up 5 bases and J gave up 1 base, with 9 bases separating them. The clonotype was recovered from a woman in her twenties or thirties with alopecia areata. Some clones in this sample may be carry-over from other donors' samples. Here the sequenced sample was whole blood, taken in connection with sensitization to the hapten diphenylcyclopropenone (DPC). This sequence joins TRBV6-2 or TRBV6-3 and TRBJ2-1, with unresolved D. CDR3 nucleotides: TGTGCCAGCAGTCCCCGATTGTCCTACAATGAGCAGTTCTTC. It translates to CASSPRLSYNEQFF.